A single sample is the source of the 25 T cell receptor beta chains below, sequenced in a study of somatic mutations in cytotoxic T cells in rheumatoid arthritis (dated by TCRdb to between 2016 and 2019). The method behind the library was the immunoSEQ multiplex PCR assay. TCRdb retrieved this table from immuneACCESS and kept in-frame rearrangements only. Not all clones are present; in checked studies, unresolved V genes account for under half, and no reason is known for the remainder. Within this sample are some 14,000 clones, with roughly 82% of them counted one time only. The ten largest clonotypes hold approximately 31% of the sample. Material for sequencing was CD8+ T cells sorted from blood. The receptors come from an adult with rheumatoid arthritis.

The chain joins TRBV5-4 to TRBJ2-2; D gene unclear. The germline V gene encodes CDR1 SGHNT and CDR2 YYREEE (reference sequence). Trimming pared 2 bases from V and 1 base from J, leaving 3 bases between. This CDR3 is built from 13 residues. The CDR3 reads CASSLQNTGELFF. Here the CDR3 DNA reads TGTGCCAGCAGCTTACAGAACACCGGGGAGCTGTTTTTT.

This clone was detected only once. This chain links TRBV7-8 with TRBJ2-7; 11 nucleotides agree with TRBD2. Germline V gives CDR1 SGHVS, CDR2 FQNEAQ. J lost 0 bases, V lost 3 bases, and 1 base had no gene match. The CDR3 is 15 residues long. The CDR3 region has the DNA TGTGCCAGCAGCTTCACTAGCGGGGGCTCCTACGAGCAGTACTTC. Translation gives CASSFTSGGSYEQYF.

V is TRBV6-1 and J is TRBJ1-5; weak D call: TRBD1 (6 bases). Looked up from germline, CDR1 is MNHNS and CDR2 is SASEGT. V shed 3 bases and J shed 6 bases, with 12 bases lying between them. This CDR3 is built from 14 residues. Written as DNA, the CDR3 is TGTGCCAGCAGTGACAGGGGAGGCGCTCAGCCCCAGCATTTT. The encoded protein is CASSDRGGAQPQHF.

CDR3 sequence reads: CASSLTTPPVEAFF. The CDR3 bases are TGTGCCAGCAGCTTAACGACGCCGCCGGTTGAAGCTTTCTTT. This rearrangement joins TRBV7-3 to TRBJ1-1; D not resolved. Germline CDR1 and CDR2: SGHTA and FQGTGA. This CDR3 has 14 amino acids. V gave up 0 bases and J gave up 7 bases, with 12 bases separating them.

In its sample, this clone was seen once. The rearrangement uses TRBV7-9 and TRBJ2-1; TRBD1 agrees at 9 bases. CDR1 is SEHNR, CDR2 FQNEAQ, per germline (reference sequence). There are 14 residues in the CDR3. The junction had 5 bases not matched to a gene; V was cut back by 5 bases and J by 6 bases. The CDR3 region has the DNA TGTGCCAGCAGCGACCGGGACAGGGCCAATGAGCAGTTCTTC. As protein: CASSDRDRANEQFF.

The chain joins TRBV11-2 to TRBJ1-4, with D unresolved. The CDR3 is 15 amino acids. V was clipped by 1 base and J by 8 bases, with 14 bases between them. Looked up from germline, CDR1 is SGHAT and CDR2 is FQNNGV. The CDR3 here is CASSLGVSRSEKLFF. The CDR3 DNA sequence: TGTGCCAGCAGCTTAGGGGTCTCACGGAGCGAAAAACTGTTTTTT.

This clone was seen just once. This CDR3 is CAASGLGTTDTQYF. In DNA, the CDR3 is TGTGCTGCCAGTGGACTAGGGACGACAGATACGCAGTATTTT. The chain links TRBV27 to TRBJ2-3; TRBD2 matches 7 bases. The CDR3 is 14 amino acids. Germline V gene data show CDR1 as MNHEY and CDR2 as SMNVEV (reference sequence).

Here the CDR3 DNA reads TGCGCCAGCAGCGCCGAAACCGGGACAGGGTCCGGCTACACCTTC. Its protein product is CASSAETGTGSGYTF. The V gene is TRBV5-1, the J gene TRBJ1-2; 9 bases line up with TRBD1. Trimming took 4 bases from V and 8 from J; bases not matched to a gene: 12. The CDR3 is 15 amino acids. Germline CDR1 reads SGHRS; CDR2 reads YFSETQ.

This clone was found once. The gene calls are TRBV28 and TRBJ1-1; D perhaps matches TRBD1 (6 bases). V was pared by 3 bases and J by 8 bases, with 16 bases between. CDR3 size: 14 residues. Germline CDR1 reads MDHEN; CDR2 reads SYDVKM. The CDR3 here is CASSFMITGREAFF. The CDR3 bases are TGTGCCAGCAGTTTTATGATAACAGGGCGGGAAGCTTTCTTT.

This rearrangement joins TRBV5-1 to TRBJ2-7; TRBD1 agrees at 7 bases. V trimming: 4 bases; J trimming: 2 bases; junction bases outside the gene matches: 12. Germline loops: CDR1 SGHRS, CDR2 YFSETQ. The CDR3 loop spans 16 amino acids. CDR3 DNA sequence: TGCGCCAGCAGCCCAAAGTCCGGGACAGTTACCTACGAGCAGTACTTC. Its translation: CASSPKSGTVTYEQYF.

This chain connects TRBV5-4 to TRBJ2-2; possibly TRBD1 for D (5 bases). Between the trimmed V and J ends, which lost 0 bases and 3 bases, there was a span of 12 bases. The CDR3 totals 16 residues. Per germline, CDR1 SGHNT and CDR2 YYREEE (reference sequence). This CDR3 reads CASSLDRRADTGELFF. In DNA form, the CDR3 reads TGTGCCAGCAGCTTGGACAGGCGTGCGGACACCGGGGAGCTGTTTTTT.

The chain joins TRBV7-8 to TRBJ2-3; 9 nucleotides agree with TRBD1. V trimming: 7 bases; J trimming: 4 bases; junction bases outside the gene matches: 3. There are 13 residues in the CDR3. Germline V gene data show CDR1 as SGHVS and CDR2 as FQNEAQ. The CDR3 DNA reads as TGTGCCAGCAACCGGGACAGGGCAGATACGCAGTATTTT. This codes for CASNRDRADTQYF. Full variable domain (remainder filled in from reference TRBV7-8 and TRBJ2-3): GAGVSQSPRYKVAKRGQDVALRCDPISGHVSLFWYQQALGQGPEFLTYFQNEAQLDKSGLPSDRFFAERPEGSVSTLKIQRTQQEDSAVYLCASNRDRADTQYFGPGTRLTVL.

V gene TRBV6-5 combines with J gene TRBJ1-2, with D tentatively TRBD1 (5 bases). Per the germline V gene, CDR1 is MNHEY and CDR2 is SVGAGI. This CDR3 region has 12 residues. Trimming stripped 5 bases from V and 12 bases from J, with 16 bases between. The CDR3 is CASSPGHRENTF. Here the CDR3 DNA reads TGTGCCAGCAGTCCCGGACATCGTGAAAACACCTTC.

This clone was recorded once. The rearrangement uses TRBV4-1 and TRBJ1-4; a weak D match, TRBD1 (5 bases). CDR3 size: 17 residues. CDR1 and CDR2 (germline): MGHRA, YSYEKL. V lost 1 base, J lost 5 bases, and 17 bases lay in between. In nucleotides, the CDR3 is TGCGCCAGCAGCCAAGTTTCCTCGGGACTCGAAAATGAAAAACTGTTTTTT. Translated: CASSQVSSGLENEKLFF.

J is TRBJ2-1 and V is TRBV11-3; 9 bases line up with TRBD2. Germline-derived CDR1 and CDR2 are SGHNT and YENEEA. J was trimmed by 7 bases and V by 5 bases; bases with no gene match: 18. The length of the CDR3 is 18 residues. CDR3 sequence reads: CASSPSTSHSGRGNEQFF. The CDR3 DNA is TGTGCCAGCAGCCCCTCCACTTCACATAGCGGGAGAGGGAATGAGCAGTTCTTC.

The chain employs TRBV9 and TRBJ1-1; D is undetermined. The germline V gene has CDR1 SGDLS and CDR2 YYNGEE. Trimming removed 4 bases at V and 2 bases at J, with 9 bases between. This CDR3 region has 13 residues. As DNA, the CDR3 is TGTGCCAGCAGCTTCAGGATAAACACTGAAGCTTTCTTT. The encoded protein is CASSFRINTEAFF.

This clone was counted once. CDR3 in amino acids: CASSLSGNEKLFF. Here the CDR3 DNA reads TGTGCCAGCAGTTTATCAGGAAATGAAAAACTGTTTTTT. The chain carries TRBV27 and TRBJ1-4; D ambiguous. Germline CDR1 MNHEY, CDR2 SMNVEV (reference sequence). Trimming shortened V by 0 bases and J by 5 bases, and 4 bases separated the two germline ends. The CDR3 length is 13 residues.

V is TRBV7-3 and J is TRBJ2-3; 8 positions agree with TRBD2. This CDR3 spans 14 amino acids. V gave up 5 bases and J gave up 4 bases; unmatched junction bases: 5. Germline CDR1 reads SGHTA; CDR2 reads FQGTGA. CDR3 region: CASSPGGVADTQYF. DNA for the CDR3: TGTGCCAGCAGCCCCGGGGGGGTTGCAGATACGCAGTATTTT.

This clone has a handful of counts. V gene TRBV6-6 combines with J gene TRBJ2-2, with 7 positions matching TRBD2. There are 14 residues in the CDR3. Germline trimming cut 6 bases from V and 6 bases from J; bases unmatched to any gene: 7. Germline-derived CDR1 and CDR2 are MNHNY and SVGAGI (reference sequence). CDR3 in amino acids: CASRDGTNPGELFF. The CDR3 bases are TGTGCCAGCAGGGACGGGACTAATCCCGGGGAGCTGTTTTTT.

This chain connects TRBV7-9 to TRBJ2-6; D not certain. This CDR3 is 18 amino acids long. Deletions cut 5 bases from V and 2 bases from J, with 19 bases between. Germline V gene sequence: CDR1 SEHNR, CDR2 FQNEAQ (reference sequence). CDR3 amino acids: CASSPNPLFAAGANVLTF. For the CDR3, the DNA is TGTGCCAGCAGCCCGAATCCCCTCTTTGCGGCTGGGGCCAACGTCCTGACTTTC.

This chain joins TRBV2 and TRBJ2-1; 8 bases fit TRBD1. Germline trimming cut 1 base from V and 8 bases from J; bases unmatched to any gene: 7. CDR3 length equals 15 residues. Germline CDR1 and CDR2: SNHLY and FYNNEI. CDR3 sequence: CASSEGRGLLYEQFF. In DNA form, the CDR3 reads TGTGCCAGCAGTGAAGGCAGGGGGCTTTTATATGAGCAGTTCTTC.

The genes are TRBV27 and TRBJ2-1, with a tentative D call TRBD2 (6 bases). Germline V gene lookup returns CDR1 MNHEY and CDR2 SMNVEV (reference sequence). V lost 4 bases and J lost 2, with 9 bases in between. The CDR3 consists of 14 residues. CDR3 region: CASSSLATYNEQFF. DNA for the CDR3: TGTGCCAGCAGTTCGCTAGCGACCTACAATGAGCAGTTCTTC.

This chain links TRBV7-6 with TRBJ2-3; either TRBD1 or TRBD2 may fit D (5 bases each). CDR1 SGHVS and CDR2 FNYEAQ come from the germline V gene. V was pared by 5 bases and J by 0 bases, with 15 bases between. CDR3 length equals 16 residues. CDR3 sequence reads: CASSPTLGRSTDTQYF. DNA for the CDR3: TGTGCCAGCAGCCCGACGCTGGGACGTAGCACAGATACGCAGTATTTT.

V usage is TRBV7-6 and J usage is TRBJ1-1, with a weak D call TRBD1 (6 bases). The V and J ends lost 4 bases and 4 bases respectively, with 13 bases between them. Germline V gene data show CDR1 as SGHVS and CDR2 as FNYEAQ. The CDR3 totals 14 residues. This chain's CDR3 is CASSSGVGPTEAFF. CDR3 bases: TGTGCCAGCAGCTCAGGGGTGGGCCCCACTGAAGCTTTCTTT.

The V gene is TRBV27, the J gene TRBJ2-5; 13 nucleotides line up with TRBD2. The CDR3 length is 15 residues. Germline V gene data show CDR1 as MNHEY and CDR2 as SMNVEV (reference sequence). The ends lost 6 bases at V and 4 bases at J; junction bases unmatched: 5. DNA of the CDR3: TGTGCCAGCAGCTTAACTAGCGGGAGGGTAGAGACCCAGTACTTC. Residues: CASSLTSGRVETQYF.